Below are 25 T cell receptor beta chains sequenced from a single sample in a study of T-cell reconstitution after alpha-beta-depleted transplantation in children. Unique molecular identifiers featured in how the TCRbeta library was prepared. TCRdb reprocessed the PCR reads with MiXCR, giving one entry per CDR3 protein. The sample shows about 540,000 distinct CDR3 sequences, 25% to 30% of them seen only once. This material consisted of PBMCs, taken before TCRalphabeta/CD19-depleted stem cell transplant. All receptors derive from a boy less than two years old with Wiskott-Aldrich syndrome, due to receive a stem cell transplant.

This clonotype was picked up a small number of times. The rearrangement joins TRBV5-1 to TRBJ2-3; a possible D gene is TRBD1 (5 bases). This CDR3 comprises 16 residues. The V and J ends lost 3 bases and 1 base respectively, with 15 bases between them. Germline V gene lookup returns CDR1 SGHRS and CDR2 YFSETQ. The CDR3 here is CASSSNNRWGTDTQYF. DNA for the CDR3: TGCGCCAGCAGCTCAAATAACAGGTGGGGCACAGATACGCAGTATTTT.

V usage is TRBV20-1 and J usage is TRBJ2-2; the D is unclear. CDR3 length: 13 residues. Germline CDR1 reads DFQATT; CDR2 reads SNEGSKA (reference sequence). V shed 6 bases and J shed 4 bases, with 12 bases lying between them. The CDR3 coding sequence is TGCAGTGCCCGTGGACCAGCCACCGGGGAGCTGTTTTTT. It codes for CSARGPATGELFF.

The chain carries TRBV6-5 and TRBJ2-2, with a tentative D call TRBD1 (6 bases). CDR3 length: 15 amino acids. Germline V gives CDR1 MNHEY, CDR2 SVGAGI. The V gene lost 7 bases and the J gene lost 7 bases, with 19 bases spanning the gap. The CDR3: CASIISSGGGGELFF. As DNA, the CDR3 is TGTGCCAGCATTATTTCCTCTGGGGGCGGCGGGGAGCTGTTTTTT.

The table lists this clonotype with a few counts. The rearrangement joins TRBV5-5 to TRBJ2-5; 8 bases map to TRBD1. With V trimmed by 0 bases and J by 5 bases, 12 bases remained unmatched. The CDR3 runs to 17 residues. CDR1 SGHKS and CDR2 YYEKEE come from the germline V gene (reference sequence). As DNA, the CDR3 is TGTGCCAGCAGCTTGGTCGGGTTCAGGGGGCGCCGGGAGACCCAGTACTTC. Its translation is CASSLVGFRGRRETQYF.

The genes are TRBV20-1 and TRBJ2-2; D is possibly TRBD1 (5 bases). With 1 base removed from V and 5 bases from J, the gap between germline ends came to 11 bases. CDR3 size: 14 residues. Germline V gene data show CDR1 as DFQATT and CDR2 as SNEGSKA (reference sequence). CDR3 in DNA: TGCAGTGCTAGAGTACCAGGGTGGACCGGGGAGCTGTTTTTT. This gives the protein CSARVPGWTGELFF.

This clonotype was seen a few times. The CDR3 bases are TGTGCCAGCAGTTTATACGGGATGGTGGATACGCAGTATTTT. Its translation: CASSLYGMVDTQYF. V gene TRBV28 combines with J gene TRBJ2-3, with D possibly being TRBD2 (5 bases). Germline values: CDR1 MDHEN, CDR2 SYDVKM. Trimming shortened V by 1 base and J by 6 bases, and 11 bases separated the two germline ends. The CDR3 is made up of 14 amino acids.

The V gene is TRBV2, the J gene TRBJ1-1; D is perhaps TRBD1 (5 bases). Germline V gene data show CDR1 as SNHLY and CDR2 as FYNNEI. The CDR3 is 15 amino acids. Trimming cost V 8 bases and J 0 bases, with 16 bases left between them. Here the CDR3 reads CASARDGRMNTEAFF. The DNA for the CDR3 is TGTGCCAGCGCCAGGGACGGACGAATGAACACTGAAGCTTTCTTT.

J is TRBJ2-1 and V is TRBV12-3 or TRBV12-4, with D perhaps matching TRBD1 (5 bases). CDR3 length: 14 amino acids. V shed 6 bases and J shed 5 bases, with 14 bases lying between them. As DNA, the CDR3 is TGTGCCAGCAGCCTCAGGGTTGTGGACAATGAGCAGTTCTTC. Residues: CASSLRVVDNEQFF.

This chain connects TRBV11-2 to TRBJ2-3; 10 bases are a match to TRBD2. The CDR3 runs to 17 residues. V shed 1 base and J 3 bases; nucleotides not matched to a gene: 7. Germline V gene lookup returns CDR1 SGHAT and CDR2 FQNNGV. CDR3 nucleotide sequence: TGTGCCAGCAGCTTAGTTGTTGCTAGCGGGAGTACAGATACGCAGTATTTT. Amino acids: CASSLVVASGSTDTQYF.

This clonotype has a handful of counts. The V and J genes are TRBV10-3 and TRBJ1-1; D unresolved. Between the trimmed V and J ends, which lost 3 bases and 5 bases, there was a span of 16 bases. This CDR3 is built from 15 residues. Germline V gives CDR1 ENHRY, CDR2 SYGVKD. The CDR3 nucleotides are TGTGCCATCAGTGAAGAAGGGTACGGGCGGACTGAAGCTTTCTTT. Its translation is CAISEEGYGRTEAFF.

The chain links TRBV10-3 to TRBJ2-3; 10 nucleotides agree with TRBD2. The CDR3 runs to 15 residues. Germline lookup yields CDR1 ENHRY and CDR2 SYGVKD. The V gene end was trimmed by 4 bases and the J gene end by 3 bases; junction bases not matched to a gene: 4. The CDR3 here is CAISATSGVTDTQYF. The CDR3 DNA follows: TGTGCCATCAGTGCAACTAGCGGGGTAACAGATACGCAGTATTTT.

CDR3 coding DNA: TGTGCCAGCAGTTTTATGACCCGAAAAACTAGCACAGATACGCAGTATTTT. Protein product: CASSFMTRKTSTDTQYF. The chain links TRBV28 to TRBJ2-3; D call uncertain. The CDR3 sequence is 17 residues long. V lost 3 bases and J 0 bases, leaving 16 bases between the germline ends. From germline, CDR1 is MDHEN and CDR2 SYDVKM.

CDR3 loop: CASSLGLGIRIDTQYF. For the CDR3, the DNA is TGCGCCAGCAGCTTGGGTCTTGGGATCCGGATAGATACGCAGTATTTT. The gene calls are TRBV5-1 and TRBJ2-3, with no clear D. CDR1 and CDR2 (germline): SGHRS, YFSETQ. The ends were cut back, 0 bases at V and 5 bases at J, with 16 bases in the middle. CDR3 length: 16 amino acids. The full variable domain, with the rest looked up from reference TRBV5-1 and TRBJ2-3, is KAGVTQTPRYLIKTRGQQVTLSCSPISGHRSVSWYQQTPGQGLQFLFEYFSETQRNKGNFPGRFSGRQFSNSRSEMNVSTLELGDSALYLCASSLGLGIRIDTQYFGPGTRLTVL.

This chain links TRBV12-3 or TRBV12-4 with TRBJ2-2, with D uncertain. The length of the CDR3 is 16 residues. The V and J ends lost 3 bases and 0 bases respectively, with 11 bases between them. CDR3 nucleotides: TGTGCCAGCAGTTTGCTCGCAGTGGCGAACACCGGGGAGCTGTTTTTT. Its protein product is CASSLLAVANTGELFF.

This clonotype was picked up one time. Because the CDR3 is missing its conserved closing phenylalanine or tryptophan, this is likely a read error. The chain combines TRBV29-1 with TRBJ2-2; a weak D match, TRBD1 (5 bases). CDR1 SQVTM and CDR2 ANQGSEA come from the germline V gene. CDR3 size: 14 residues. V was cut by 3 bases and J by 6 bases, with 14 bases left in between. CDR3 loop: CSVEVQGGSGELFL. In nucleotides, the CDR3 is TGCAGCGTTGAGGTGCAGGGTGGGTCCGGGGAGCTGTTTTTG.

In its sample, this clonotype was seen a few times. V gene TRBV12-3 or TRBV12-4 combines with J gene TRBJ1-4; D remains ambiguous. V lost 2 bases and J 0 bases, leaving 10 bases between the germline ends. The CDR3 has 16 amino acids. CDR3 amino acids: CASSLRVPSTNEKLFF. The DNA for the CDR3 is TGTGCCAGCAGTTTACGGGTTCCCTCAACTAATGAAAAACTGTTTTTT.

CDR3 region: CASSLLYRGIPEAFF. CDR3 in DNA: TGCGCCAGCAGCTTGTTGTATCGGGGGATCCCTGAAGCTTTCTTT. V is TRBV5-1 and J is TRBJ1-1, with D perhaps TRBD1 (5 bases). CDR3 length: 15 residues. Germline V gene lookup returns CDR1 SGHRS and CDR2 YFSETQ. Trimming removed 1 base from V and 6 bases from J, with 16 bases in between.

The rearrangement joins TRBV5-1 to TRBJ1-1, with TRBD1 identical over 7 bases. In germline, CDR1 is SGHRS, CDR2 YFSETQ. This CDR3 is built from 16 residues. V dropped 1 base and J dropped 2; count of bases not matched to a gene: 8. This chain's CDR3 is CASSLLGGAFNTEAFF. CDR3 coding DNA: TGCGCCAGCAGCTTGTTAGGGGGCGCGTTTAACACTGAAGCTTTCTTT.

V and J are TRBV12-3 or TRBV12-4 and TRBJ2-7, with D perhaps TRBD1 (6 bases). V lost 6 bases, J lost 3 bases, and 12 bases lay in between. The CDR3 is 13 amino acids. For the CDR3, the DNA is TGTGCCAGCAGAAATACAGGGAACTACGAGCAGTACTTC. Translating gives CASRNTGNYEQYF.

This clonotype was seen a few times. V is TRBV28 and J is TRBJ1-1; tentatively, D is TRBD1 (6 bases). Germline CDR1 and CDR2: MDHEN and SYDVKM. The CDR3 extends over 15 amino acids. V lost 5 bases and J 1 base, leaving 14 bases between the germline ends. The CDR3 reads CASSPRRGRNTEAFF. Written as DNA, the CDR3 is TGTGCCAGCAGTCCACGAAGGGGGAGGAACACTGAAGCTTTCTTT.

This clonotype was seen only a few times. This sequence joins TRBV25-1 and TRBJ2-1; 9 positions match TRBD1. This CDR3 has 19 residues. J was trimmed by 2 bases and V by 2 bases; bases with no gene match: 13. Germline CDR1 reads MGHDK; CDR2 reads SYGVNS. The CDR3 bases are TGTGCCAGCAGTGAAATCGAGGGGACAGGGAGCCTTCCCTACAATGAGCAGTTCTTC. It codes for CASSEIEGTGSLPYNEQFF.

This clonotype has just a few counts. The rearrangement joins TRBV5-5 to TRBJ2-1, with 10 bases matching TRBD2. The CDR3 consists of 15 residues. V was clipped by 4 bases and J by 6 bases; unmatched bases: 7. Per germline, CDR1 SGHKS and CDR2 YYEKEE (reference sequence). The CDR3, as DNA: TGTGCCAGCAGCGAAGTAGCGGGAGGTCCCAATGAGCAGTTCTTC. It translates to CASSEVAGGPNEQFF.

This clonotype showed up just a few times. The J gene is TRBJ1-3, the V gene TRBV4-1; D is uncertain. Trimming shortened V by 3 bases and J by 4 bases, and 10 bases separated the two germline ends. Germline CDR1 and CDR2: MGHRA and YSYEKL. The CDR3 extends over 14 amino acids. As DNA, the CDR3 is TGCGCCAGCAGCCAGCAGGCAGGCGGAAACACCATATATTTT. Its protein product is CASSQQAGGNTIYF.

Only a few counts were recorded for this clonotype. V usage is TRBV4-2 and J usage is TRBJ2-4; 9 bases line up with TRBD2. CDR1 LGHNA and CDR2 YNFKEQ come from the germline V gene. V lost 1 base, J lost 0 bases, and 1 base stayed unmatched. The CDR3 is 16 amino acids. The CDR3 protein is CASSQGTSVAKNIQYF. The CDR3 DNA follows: TGTGCCAGCAGCCAAGGGACTAGCGTAGCCAAAAACATTCAGTACTTC.

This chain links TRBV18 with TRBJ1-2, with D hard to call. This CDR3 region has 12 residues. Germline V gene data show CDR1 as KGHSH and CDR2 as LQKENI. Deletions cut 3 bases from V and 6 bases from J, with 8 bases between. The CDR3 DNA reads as TGTGCCAGCTCACCGGTGAGAGATGGCTACACCTTC. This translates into CASSPVRDGYTF.